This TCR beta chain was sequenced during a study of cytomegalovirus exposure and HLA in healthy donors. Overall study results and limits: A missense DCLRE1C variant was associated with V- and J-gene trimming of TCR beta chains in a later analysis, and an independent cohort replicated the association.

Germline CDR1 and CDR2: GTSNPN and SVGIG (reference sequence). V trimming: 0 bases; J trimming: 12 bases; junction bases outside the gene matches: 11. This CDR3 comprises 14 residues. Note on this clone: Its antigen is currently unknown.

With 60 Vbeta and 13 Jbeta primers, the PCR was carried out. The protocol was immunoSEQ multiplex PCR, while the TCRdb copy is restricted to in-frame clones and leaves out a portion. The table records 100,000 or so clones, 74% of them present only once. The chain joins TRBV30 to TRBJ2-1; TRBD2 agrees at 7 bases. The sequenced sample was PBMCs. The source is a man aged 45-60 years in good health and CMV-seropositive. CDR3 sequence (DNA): TGTGCCTGGAGTGTCGGGCAGCGGGACGTAGGGCAGTTCTTC. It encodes CAWSVGQRDVGQFF.